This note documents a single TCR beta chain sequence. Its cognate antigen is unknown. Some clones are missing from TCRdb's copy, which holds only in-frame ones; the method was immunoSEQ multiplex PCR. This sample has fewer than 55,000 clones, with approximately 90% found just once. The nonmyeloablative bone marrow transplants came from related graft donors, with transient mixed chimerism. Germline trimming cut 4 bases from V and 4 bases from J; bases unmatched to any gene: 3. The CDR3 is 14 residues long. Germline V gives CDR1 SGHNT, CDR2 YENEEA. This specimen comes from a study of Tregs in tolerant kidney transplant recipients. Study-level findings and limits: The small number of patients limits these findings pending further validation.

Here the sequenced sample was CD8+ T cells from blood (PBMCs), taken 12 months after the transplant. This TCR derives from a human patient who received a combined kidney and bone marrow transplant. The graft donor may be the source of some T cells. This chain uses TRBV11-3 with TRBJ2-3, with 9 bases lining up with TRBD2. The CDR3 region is CASSSSGAPDTQYF. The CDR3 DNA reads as TGTGCCAGCAGCTCTAGCGGGGCCCCAGATACGCAGTATTTT.